The 7 T cell receptor beta chains below were found in one sample sequenced in a study of STAT5B mutations in CD4+ large granular lymphocyte leukemia. Clones were read by immunoSEQ multiplex PCR, and TCRdb kept only the in-frame ones, dropping some. The table records about 24,000 clones, roughly 70% of them present only once. Sequenced: CD4+ T cells from blood buffy coats. These receptors were obtained from a human donor in good health.

V gene TRBV7-2 combines with J gene TRBJ2-2; TRBD1 matches 7 bases. V lost 5 bases, J lost 5 bases, and 8 bases stayed unmatched. The CDR3 spans 15 residues. CDR1 is SGHTA, CDR2 FQGNSA, per germline. In nucleotides, the CDR3 is TGTGCCAGCAGCGAGACAGGGTTCTCTACCGGGGAGCTGTTTTTT. Amino acids: CASSETGFSTGELFF.

The genes are TRBV5-1 and TRBJ2-5; D is unclear. CDR1 and CDR2 (germline): SGHRS, YFSETQ. The CDR3 runs to 12 residues. Between the trimmed V and J ends, which lost 0 bases and 11 bases, there was a span of 11 bases. The CDR3 region is CASSLGSESQYF. The CDR3 DNA sequence: TGCGCCAGCAGCTTGGGGTCAGAGTCTCAGTACTTC.

The V gene is TRBV5-1, the J gene TRBJ2-5; 14 nucleotides line up with TRBD2. The CDR3 contains 16 residues. With V trimmed by 4 bases and J by 5 bases, 7 bases remained unmatched. Germline loops: CDR1 SGHRS, CDR2 YFSETQ. CDR3 loop: CASSRTSGGWTETQYF. The CDR3 DNA sequence: TGCGCCAGCAGCAGGACTAGCGGGGGGTGGACGGAGACCCAGTACTTC. Full variable domain (remainder filled in from reference TRBV5-1 and TRBJ2-5): KAGVTQTPRYLIKTRGQQVTLSCSPISGHRSVSWYQQTPGQGLQFLFEYFSETQRNKGNFPGRFSGRQFSNSRSEMNVSTLELGDSALYLCASSRTSGGWTETQYFGPGTRLLVL.

The CDR3 nucleotides read TGTGCCAGCAGTTCCTACAGAAACACTGAAGCTTTCTTT. Translation gives CASSSYRNTEAFF. V and J are TRBV6-1 and TRBJ1-1, with D uncertain. The V gene lost 5 bases and the J gene lost 2 bases, with 9 bases spanning the gap. The germline V gene encodes CDR1 MNHNS and CDR2 SASEGT. The CDR3 is made up of 13 amino acids.

This clone was observed a few times. J is TRBJ1-5 and V is TRBV19; tentative D call: TRBD1 (6 bases). The germline CDR1 and CDR2 sequences are LNHDA and SQIVND (reference sequence). V shed 3 bases and J shed 0 bases, with 15 bases lying between them. This CDR3 has 17 amino acids. The CDR3 sequence is CASSILQGPNSNQPQHF. In nucleotides, the CDR3 is TGTGCCAGTAGTATTCTACAGGGACCGAATAGCAATCAGCCCCAGCATTTT.

This clone was recorded a few times. The rearrangement joins TRBV7-8 to TRBJ1-1, with 7 bases fitting TRBD1. With 3 bases clipped from V and 7 bases from J, the junction kept 8 bases outside the gene matches. CDR1 is SGHVS, CDR2 FQNEAQ, per germline. This CDR3 comprises 14 residues. CDR3 region: CASSFSRGSGEAFF. CDR3 nucleotide sequence: TGTGCCAGCAGCTTTTCCAGGGGGTCAGGTGAAGCTTTCTTT.

The gene calls are TRBV9 and TRBJ1-3; D ambiguous. Looked up from germline, CDR1 is SGDLS and CDR2 is YYNGEE. The V end lost 4 bases, the J end lost 0 bases, and 14 bases lay between the germline ends. The CDR3 is made up of 16 amino acids. CDR3 nucleotide sequence: TGTGCCAGCAGCCGCGACGGTATCAGCTCTGGAAACACCATATATTTT. This gives the protein CASSRDGISSGNTIYF. Full variable domain (rest looked up from reference TRBV9 and TRBJ1-3): DSGVTQTPKHLITATGQRVTLRCSPRSGDLSVYWYQQSLDQGLQFLIQYYNGEERAKGNILERFSAQQFPDLHSELNLSSLELGDSALYFCASSRDGISSGNTIYFGEGSWLTVV.